This entry lists 29 T cell receptor beta chains sequenced from one sample in a study of tumor and adjacent non-tumor tissue in lung cancer. A modified ARM-PCR protocol with three rounds of nested PCR amplified TCRbeta. One entry per CDR3 protein results from TCRdb running MiXCR on the multiplex PCR reads. Of under 95,000 distinct CDR3 sequences listed, around three fifths are singletons. No cell sorting was done before RNA was extracted from the tissue. Sequenced sample: lung tumor tissue. The receptors here all came from a man in his sixties or seventies with non-small cell lung cancer.

This clonotype was detected many times. The J gene is TRBJ2-3, the V gene TRBV5-1; D gene unclear. V was shortened by 0 bases and J by 4 bases, with 3 bases between the two germline ends. The CDR3 covers 12 residues. From germline, CDR1 is SGHRS and CDR2 YFSETQ. For the CDR3, the DNA is TGCGCCAGCAGCTTGGTTCCAGATACGCAGTATTTT. Protein: CASSLVPDTQYF.

With regard to this clonotype: This may be a read error: a much more frequent sequence differs by one nucleotide. The CDR3 is CSVSPRRGTTNEKLFF. CDR3 nucleotides: TGCAGTGTTAGCCCCCGCAGGGGAACGACTAATGAAAAACTGTTTTTT. The gene calls are TRBV20-1 and TRBJ1-4; the D gene is possibly TRBD1 (6 bases). CDR1 is DFQATT and CDR2 is SNEGSKA in the germline V gene (reference sequence). With 7 bases removed from V and 2 bases from J, the gap between germline ends came to 20 bases. The CDR3 totals 16 residues.

This clonotype was observed a few times. This may stem from a read error, because a much larger clone lies one nucleotide away. This chain links TRBV6-2 or TRBV6-3 with TRBJ1-5; D call uncertain. This CDR3 is built from 13 residues. Germline V gene lookup returns CDR1 MNHEY and CDR2 SVGEGT. Trimming took 2 bases from V and 12 from J, leaving 14 bases between them. DNA for the CDR3: TGTGCCAGCAGTTACGAGGGTATCCGGCACCAGCATTTT. Translated, it gives CASSYEGIRHQHF.

The V call is TRBV4-1, the J call TRBJ2-2; TRBD2 aligns across 14 bases. Germline V CDR1 and CDR2: MGHRA, YSYEKL. After removal of 0 bases from V and 7 bases from J, the junction contained 7 bases not matched to a gene. This CDR3 contains 18 residues. The CDR3 nucleotides are TGCGCCAGCAGCCAAGAACCAGGGACTAGCGGGAGAAACGGGGAGCTGTTTTTT. Translation: CASSQEPGTSGRNGELFF.

In the case of this clonotype: Since no conserved phenylalanine or tryptophan closes the CDR3, a read error is the likely cause. The CDR3 DNA reads as TGTGCCAGCAGTTACGGGTTGGTCGATTTCGGGGAGACCCAGTACCTC. Translation: CASSYGLVDFGETQYL. The chain has TRBV6-9 and TRBJ2-5; unclear D gene. The germline gives CDR1 MNHGY, CDR2 SVAAGI. This CDR3 spans 16 amino acids. The V end lost 3 bases, the J end lost 5 bases, and 19 bases lay between the germline ends.

Concerning this clonotype: This likely comes from a read error, as the CDR3 has no conserved phenylalanine or tryptophan at its end. The V gene is TRBV11-2, the J gene TRBJ2-1; tentative D call: TRBD2 (6 bases). Trimming left V 7 bases short and J 8 bases short, with 15 bases between. Germline V gene lookup returns CDR1 SGHAT and CDR2 FQNNGV. This CDR3 contains 13 residues. CDR3 protein: CASIQIGSDEQFS. The CDR3, as DNA: TGTGCCAGCATCCAGATCGGGAGTGATGAGCAGTTCTCC.

This clonotype is judged medium-sized. The V call is TRBV12-3 or TRBV12-4, the J call TRBJ2-5; a possible D gene is TRBD2 (6 bases). The ends were cut back, 5 bases at V and 5 bases at J, with 12 bases in the middle. This CDR3 spans 13 amino acids. Written as DNA, the CDR3 is TGTGCCAGCAGTCCGACGGGGAGGGAGACCCAGTACTTC. Its translation is CASSPTGRETQYF.

The V and J genes are TRBV29-1 and TRBJ2-1; the match to TRBD1 covers 9 bases. Germline V lookup: CDR1 SQVTM, CDR2 ANQGSEA. With V trimmed by 3 bases and J by 3 bases, 3 bases remained unmatched. The CDR3 contains 14 residues. CDR3 protein: CSVDGQGYYNEQFF. The CDR3 DNA reads as TGCAGCGTTGATGGACAGGGGTACTACAATGAGCAGTTCTTC.

This clonotype was seen only a few times. The genes are TRBV28 and TRBJ2-1; D remains ambiguous. Deletions cut 6 bases from V and 7 bases from J, with 19 bases between. The V gene's germline CDR1 is MDHEN and CDR2 SYDVKM. The CDR3 spans 15 residues. The CDR3 reads CASSRVPPQLNEQFF. CDR3 bases: TGTGCCAGCAGCCGAGTCCCCCCCCAGTTGAATGAGCAGTTCTTC.

The chain carries TRBV20-1 and TRBJ2-3; 10 nucleotides align to TRBD2. The CDR3 length is 14 residues. The germline gives CDR1 DFQATT, CDR2 SNEGSKA (reference sequence). V was clipped by 5 bases and J by 5 bases; unmatched bases: 7. The CDR3 loop is CSAQGLAGVDTQYF. DNA for the CDR3: TGCAGTGCTCAGGGGCTAGCGGGGGTAGATACGCAGTATTTT.

Comments on this clonotype: A clone one base away is much larger, so this may be a read error. The chain has TRBV20-1 and TRBJ1-1; perhaps TRBD1 as D (5 bases). The germline V gene has CDR1 DFQATT and CDR2 SNEGSKA (reference sequence). CDR3 size: 14 residues. The CDR3 here is CSVRPPGMNTEAFF. The DNA for the CDR3 is TGCAGTGTTAGACCTCCAGGGATGAACACTGAAGCTTTCTTT.

Details on this clonotype: Since the CDR3 does not end with the conserved phenylalanine or tryptophan, this likely comes from a read error. The chain employs TRBV24-1 and TRBJ2-1; D not certain. This CDR3 spans 16 amino acids. The germline gives CDR1 KGHDR, CDR2 SFDVKD. CDR3 bases: TGTGCCACCATTGATCCCAGGATCAGTTCCTACAATGAGCAGTTCATC. This gives the protein CATIDPRISSYNEQFI.

The genes are TRBV11-2 and TRBJ2-7, with 11 bases that match TRBD1. The CDR3 sequence is 16 residues long. Germline loops: CDR1 SGHAT, CDR2 FQNNGV. J lost 5 bases, V lost 7 bases, and 13 bases had no gene match. The CDR3, as DNA: TGTGCCAGCATCATACCCGGGACAGGGGGAATCGACGAGCAGTACTTC. Its translation: CASIIPGTGGIDEQYF.

The gene calls are TRBV11-1 and TRBJ2-5; 8 nucleotides line up with TRBD2. Germline CDR1 reads SGHAT; CDR2 reads FQDESV (reference sequence). The CDR3 length is 14 residues. The V segment lost 8 bases and the J segment 5 bases; nucleotides outside the gene matches: 10. For the CDR3, the DNA is TGTGCCAGCCGTAATCCCATAGCGGGGGAGACCCAGTACTTC. It yields the protein CASRNPIAGETQYF.

This clonotype was observed many times. The J gene is TRBJ2-5, the V gene TRBV12-5; a weak D match, TRBD2 (6 bases). This CDR3 has 15 residues. V dropped 6 bases and J dropped 2 bases, with 16 bases sitting between them. The germline V gene encodes CDR1 LGHNT and CDR2 FRNRAP. CDR3 nucleotide sequence: TGTGCTAGTGGCCGGGGGAGAGCACTACAAGAGACCCAGTACTTC. Protein product: CASGRGRALQETQYF.

On this clonotype itself: A read error is likely, as this CDR3 ends without the conserved phenylalanine or tryptophan. The gene calls are TRBV20-1 and TRBJ2-7; 7 bases match TRBD1. Trimming took 5 bases from V and 0 from J; bases not matched to a gene: 10. The V gene's germline CDR1 is DFQATT and CDR2 SNEGSKA (reference sequence). The CDR3 totals 15 residues. In DNA, the CDR3 is TGCAGTGCTGGTGATGCAGGGGGAATCTCCTACGAGCAGTACCTC. Its translation: CSAGDAGGISYEQYL.

As for this clonotype: This CDR3 is missing its conserved last phenylalanine or tryptophan, likely due to a read error. As DNA, the CDR3 is TGTGCCGGCAGCCCTAGACAGGTGAAAGAGACCCAGTACCTC. Translated, it gives CAGSPRQVKETQYL. The chain joins TRBV11-2 to TRBJ2-5; weak D call: TRBD1 (6 bases). The CDR3 runs 14 residues. The germline V gene encodes CDR1 SGHAT and CDR2 FQNNGV.

The chain links TRBV28 to TRBJ1-6, with a weak D call TRBD1 (5 bases). This CDR3 spans 15 amino acids. Germline V lookup: CDR1 MDHEN, CDR2 SYDVKM. V lost 2 bases and J 7 bases, leaving 12 bases between the germline ends. This chain's CDR3 is CASSLQQGGNSPLHF. Written as DNA, the CDR3 is TGTGCCAGCAGTTTACAGCAGGGCGGGAATTCACCCCTCCACTTT. The variable domain in full, with the rest retrieved from reference TRBV28 and TRBJ1-6, is DVKVTQSSRYLVKRTGEKVFLECVQDMDHENMFWYRQDPGLGLRLIYFSYDVKMKEKGDIPEGYSVSREKKERFSLILESASTNQTSMYLCASSLQQGGNSPLHFGNGTRLTVT.

This chain connects TRBV28 to TRBJ2-3, with 8 bases lining up with TRBD2. Trimming removed 10 bases from V and 4 bases from J; junction bases left unmatched: 10. CDR1 is MDHEN, CDR2 SYDVKM, per germline. This CDR3 is 14 amino acids long. For the CDR3, the DNA is TGTGCCACCGACAACCGGGGGGGTGCAGATACGCAGTATTTT. It is translated as CATDNRGGADTQYF.

This clonotype showed up many times. The V call is TRBV6-1, the J call TRBJ1-4, with 10 bases lining up with TRBD1. V was clipped by 8 bases and J by 2 bases; unmatched bases: 8. The CDR3 has 16 residues. The germline V gene has CDR1 MNHNS and CDR2 SASEGT. CDR3 in amino acids: CASRGQGSGTNEKLFF. CDR3 nucleotides: TGTGCCAGCCGGGGACAGGGGAGTGGGACTAATGAAAAACTGTTTTTT.

This clonotype appeared many times. The gene calls are TRBV10-3 and TRBJ2-3; the D is unclear. The CDR3 is 15 amino acids. Germline V lookup: CDR1 ENHRY, CDR2 SYGVKD. Trimming took 3 bases from V and 2 from J, leaving 12 bases between them. The CDR3 reads CAISEPGKTTDTQYF. In nucleotides, the CDR3 is TGTGCCATCAGTGAACCAGGAAAAACCACAGATACGCAGTATTTT.

This clonotype was counted at least ten times. The chain employs TRBV5-6 and TRBJ2-7; 15 bases align to TRBD2. CDR1 is SGHDT and CDR2 is YYEEEE in the germline V gene. Losses at the gene ends were 3 bases for V and 7 bases for J; bases not matched to a gene: 8. The CDR3 spans 16 residues. The CDR3: CASSYGLAGGPGEQYF. The CDR3 DNA is TGTGCCAGCAGCTACGGACTAGCGGGAGGGCCTGGGGAGCAGTACTTC.

Regarding this clonotype: This is likely a read error, given that the CDR3 carries no conserved phenylalanine or tryptophan at its end. This chain links TRBV4-1 with TRBJ2-7; no clear D. This CDR3 contains 16 residues. Per germline, CDR1 MGHRA and CDR2 YSYEKL. This chain's CDR3 is CASSQDRVAGYYEQYS. As DNA, the CDR3 is TGCGCCAGCAGTCAAGATCGGGTAGCAGGCTACTACGAGCAGTACTCC.

This clonotype appeared many times. The genes are TRBV28 and TRBJ2-3; tentative D call: TRBD1 (6 bases). The V gene lost 4 bases and the J gene lost 3 bases, with 14 bases spanning the gap. The CDR3 is made up of 15 amino acids. Germline lookup yields CDR1 MDHEN and CDR2 SYDVKM. Written as DNA, the CDR3 is TGTGCCAGCAGTTCTCAGGGGCTGGGGACAGATACGCAGTATTTT. Protein sequence: CASSSQGLGTDTQYF.

The sample holds a few counts of this clonotype. The V call is TRBV20-1, the J call TRBJ2-1; TRBD2 agrees at 7 bases. CDR1 is DFQATT and CDR2 is SNEGSKA in the germline V gene (reference sequence). There are 13 residues in the CDR3. Trimming cost V 2 bases and J 8 bases; bases outside gene matches: 6. CDR3 loop: CSARSWGGDEQFF. CDR3 sequence (DNA): TGCAGTGCTAGATCGTGGGGGGGGGATGAGCAGTTCTTC.

Remarks on this clonotype: Its ends do not fully match the called genes, so a read error is possible. The chain uses TRBV6-2 or TRBV6-3 and TRBJ2-1; TRBD2 aligns across 9 bases. The CDR3 is made up of 16 amino acids. CDR1 is MNHEY and CDR2 is SVGEGT in the germline V gene. CDR3 DNA: TGCGCCAGCAGGGGCCTTAGCGGGAGAATATACAATGAGCTGCTCTTC. It specifies CASRGLSGRIYNELLF.

A note on this clonotype: A much larger clone lies a single base off, so this may be a read error. This likely comes from a read error, as the CDR3 has no conserved phenylalanine or tryptophan at its end. This chain uses TRBV10-3 with TRBJ1-4; possible D gene TRBD1, 6 bases. This CDR3 has 14 amino acids. The germline gives CDR1 ENHRY, CDR2 SYGVKD. The CDR3 region has the DNA TGTACCATCAGTGACGGGACATGGTACGAAAAACTGTTTTGT. The encoded protein is CTISDGTWYEKLFC.

This clonotype was seen a few times. This rearrangement joins TRBV7-2 to TRBJ2-7; D gene unclear. The germline CDR1 and CDR2 sequences are SGHTA and FQGNSA. The CDR3 length is 13 residues. With 0 bases removed from V and 7 bases from J, the gap between germline ends came to 10 bases. This CDR3 is CASSLAQWQEQYF. The CDR3 nucleotides are TGTGCCAGCAGCTTAGCGCAGTGGCAGGAGCAGTACTTC.

A word on this clonotype: Likely a read error: the CDR3 ends without its conserved phenylalanine or tryptophan. The chain uses TRBV6-5 and TRBJ2-5; D remains ambiguous. The CDR3 is 16 residues long. Per the germline V gene, CDR1 is MNHEY and CDR2 is SVGAGI. CDR3 DNA: TGTGACAGTAGCCTAAGAGAAGGGTCAGATTGGGAGACCCAGTACCTC. Translating gives CDSSLREGSDWETQYL.